The rows below give T cell receptor beta chains drawn from one sample of a study of T-cell reconstitution after alpha-beta-depleted transplantation in children. TCRdb redid the calling of the PCR reads with MiXCR, one entry per CDR3 protein. The sample lists 780,000 or so distinct CDR3 sequences; 15% to 20% were seen once. The sequences come from PBMCs, mostly from graft donor cells, collected 360 days after TCRalphabeta/CD19-depleted stem cell transplant. Receptor source: a male patient younger than 18 who had a stem cell transplant for acute lymphoblastic leukemia, so the T cells may come from the graft donor. Both conserved end residues are part of each CDR3. Fields, in order: J gene, clone size, D gene, V gene, CDR3 DNA, CDR3 protein. A D gene is named only where the DNA matches it firmly. Part of the rows lack a size; the others show once, few, many or a class for expanded clones.

j_gene: TRBJ2-5; abundance: many; d_gene: -; v_gene: TRBV6-5; CDR3nt: TGTGCCAGCAGTTACTTTCCGCGTCTCGAGATCATGGAGACCCAGTACTTC; CDR3aa: CASSYFPRLEIMETQYF
j_gene: TRBJ2-7; abundance: few; d_gene: -; v_gene: TRBV7-9; CDR3nt: TGTGCCAGCAACCCCGGGATCGGACAGCCCTACGAGCAGTACTTC; CDR3aa: CASNPGIGQPYEQYF
j_gene: TRBJ2-2; abundance: -; d_gene: -; v_gene: TRBV20-1; CDR3nt: TGCAGTGCTAGGCCAGGACCCGGGGAGCTGTTTTTT; CDR3aa: CSARPGPGELFF
j_gene: TRBJ2-1; abundance: -; d_gene: TRBD2; v_gene: TRBV6-5; CDR3nt: TGTGCCAGCAGTTACCCCTCTAGCGGGACCTACAATGAGCAGTTCTTC; CDR3aa: CASSYPSSGTYNEQFF
j_gene: TRBJ2-2; abundance: many; d_gene: -; v_gene: TRBV28; CDR3nt: TGTGCCAGCAATCGGGCTCGGGCAGGGAACACCGGGGAGCTGTTTTTT; CDR3aa: CASNRARAGNTGELFF
j_gene: TRBJ2-2; abundance: -; d_gene: -; v_gene: TRBV2; CDR3nt: TGTGCCTGCTGTCCTCCGGGACGGTCTCCCTTTGCGAACACCGGGGAGCTGTTTTTT; CDR3aa: CACCPPGRSPFANTGELFF
j_gene: TRBJ2-7; abundance: -; d_gene: -; v_gene: TRBV12-3/TRBV12-4; CDR3nt: TGTGCCAGCAGTCCAGGGCCCAACTCCTACGAGCAGTACTTC; CDR3aa: CASSPGPNSYEQYF
j_gene: TRBJ2-1; abundance: -; d_gene: -; v_gene: TRBV20-1; CDR3nt: TGCAGTGCTGCCACCGAGGTTGGGGAGCAGTTCTTC; CDR3aa: CSAATEVGEQFF
j_gene: TRBJ2-1; abundance: many; d_gene: TRBD2; v_gene: TRBV5-1; CDR3nt: TGCGCCAGCAGCCCCCGGACTAGCGGGATCGATGAGCAGTTCTTC; CDR3aa: CASSPRTSGIDEQFF
j_gene: TRBJ2-5; abundance: -; d_gene: -; v_gene: TRBV12-3/TRBV12-4; CDR3nt: TGTGCCAGCAGTTTAATAGGTCTGATCCAAGAGACCCAGTACTTC; CDR3aa: CASSLIGLIQETQYF
j_gene: TRBJ2-2; abundance: few; d_gene: -; v_gene: TRBV7-3; CDR3nt: TGTGCCAGCAGCTTAATAGGCGGAAGAACGAACACCGGGGAGCTGTTTTTT; CDR3aa: CASSLIGGRTNTGELFF
j_gene: TRBJ1-1; abundance: -; d_gene: TRBD1; v_gene: TRBV7-9; CDR3nt: TGTGCCAGCAGCTTAGGGACAGGCATCGACGCTGAAGCTTTCTTT; CDR3aa: CASSLGTGIDAEAFF
j_gene: TRBJ2-5; abundance: -; d_gene: -; v_gene: TRBV5-1; CDR3nt: TGCGCCAGCACTGCCGGGCGTGAGACCCAGTACTTC; CDR3aa: CASTAGRETQYF
j_gene: TRBJ1-5; abundance: few; d_gene: TRBD1; v_gene: TRBV7-8; CDR3nt: TGTGCCAGCAGCCCGCGGAACAGGGGCGGCCAGCCCCAGCATTTT; CDR3aa: CASSPRNRGGQPQHF
j_gene: TRBJ2-4; abundance: few; d_gene: TRBD2; v_gene: TRBV15; CDR3nt: TGTGCCACCAGCAGAGACTGGACTAGCGGAAAAAACATTCAGTACTTC; CDR3aa: CATSRDWTSGKNIQYF
j_gene: TRBJ1-2; abundance: -; d_gene: -; v_gene: TRBV29-1; CDR3nt: TGCAGCGTTGTGGGGGGCCTAACCATTAACTATGGCTACACCTTC; CDR3aa: CSVVGGLTINYGYTF
j_gene: TRBJ2-2; abundance: few; d_gene: TRBD2; v_gene: TRBV9; CDR3nt: TGTGCCAGCAGCGTAGGAATTGGGGTTAGCGGGACGAACACCGGGGAGCTGTTTTTT; CDR3aa: CASSVGIGVSGTNTGELFF
j_gene: TRBJ2-2; abundance: few; d_gene: -; v_gene: TRBV7-6; CDR3nt: TGTGCCAGCAGTAGTCGGGTGACGGCCACCGGGGAGCTGTTTTTT; CDR3aa: CASSSRVTATGELFF
j_gene: TRBJ2-3; abundance: -; d_gene: -; v_gene: TRBV12-3/TRBV12-4; CDR3nt: TGTGCCAGCAGCCTACGACTACAGGGCATGATGGGATATACGCAGTATTTT; CDR3aa: CASSLRLQGMMGYTQYF
j_gene: TRBJ1-2; abundance: -; d_gene: TRBD1; v_gene: TRBV5-6; CDR3nt: TGTGCCAGCCTTAAAAAAGGGGGCGCGAGTAACTATGGCTACACCTTC; CDR3aa: CASLKKGGASNYGYTF
j_gene: TRBJ2-1; abundance: -; d_gene: -; v_gene: TRBV20-1; CDR3nt: TGCAGTACGACCCCGGGGGCGCTTCCCCGGAATGAGCAGTTCTTC; CDR3aa: CSTTPGALPRNEQFF
j_gene: TRBJ2-3; abundance: many; d_gene: -; v_gene: TRBV9; CDR3nt: TGTGCCAGCAGCGCGGACTTTGGCACAGATACGCAGTATTTT; CDR3aa: CASSADFGTDTQYF
j_gene: TRBJ2-7; abundance: -; d_gene: -; v_gene: TRBV20-1; CDR3nt: TGCAGTGCTCGGCCGAACAGAGGATCCTACGAGCAGTACTTC; CDR3aa: CSARPNRGSYEQYF
j_gene: TRBJ1-1; abundance: few; d_gene: -; v_gene: TRBV28; CDR3nt: TGTGCCAGCAGTCGCGATTACACTGAAGCTTTCTTT; CDR3aa: CASSRDYTEAFF